The T cell receptor beta chain under discussion was sequenced for a study of CD8+ T cells in alopecia areata. Study observations and caveats: Lesional scalp exceeded normal scalp in clonality, especially in alopecia totalis/universalis.

The CDR3 is 14 amino acids. Germline V gene lookup returns CDR1 MGHDK and CDR2 SYGVNS. The V and J ends lost 2 bases and 3 bases respectively, with 11 bases between them. Extracted from the samples, RNA was reverse transcribed into cDNA to serve as the sequencing template. This table comes from immunoSEQ multiplex PCR, and its TCRdb copy is limited to in-frame clones, with some not included. The sample lists 140,000 to 150,000 clones, 40% to 65% occurring once. Notes on this clone: Its matching antigen is unknown.

The sample here was CD4+ T cells sorted from blood, taken at week 0. This sequence originates from a human donor with alopecia areata. V gene TRBV25-1 combines with J gene TRBJ2-7; D is perhaps TRBD2 (6 bases). The CDR3 DNA sequence: TGTGCCAGCAGTGAAGGCTGGGACTTCTACGAGCAGTACTTC. It specifies CASSEGWDFYEQYF.